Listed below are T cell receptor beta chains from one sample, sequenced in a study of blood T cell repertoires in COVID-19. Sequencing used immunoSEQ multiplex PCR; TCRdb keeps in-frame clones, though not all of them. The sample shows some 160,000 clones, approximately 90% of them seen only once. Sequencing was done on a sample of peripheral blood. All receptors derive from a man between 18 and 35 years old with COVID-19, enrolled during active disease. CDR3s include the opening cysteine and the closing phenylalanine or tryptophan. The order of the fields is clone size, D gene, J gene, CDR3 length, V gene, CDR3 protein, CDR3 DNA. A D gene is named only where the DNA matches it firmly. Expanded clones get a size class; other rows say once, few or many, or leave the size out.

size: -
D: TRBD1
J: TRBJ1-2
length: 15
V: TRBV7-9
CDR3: CASSLVRRGQDGYTF
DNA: TGTGCCAGCAGCTTAGTACGGCGGGGACAGGATGGCTACACCTTC

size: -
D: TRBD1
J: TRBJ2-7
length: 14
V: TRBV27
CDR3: CASSPGTGGGEQYF
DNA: TGTGCCAGCAGTCCCGGGACAGGGGGAGGTGAGCAGTACTTC

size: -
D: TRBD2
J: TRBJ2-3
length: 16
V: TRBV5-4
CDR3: CASSRTSGVGADTQYF
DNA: TGTGCCAGCAGCAGGACTAGCGGAGTTGGGGCAGATACGCAGTATTTT

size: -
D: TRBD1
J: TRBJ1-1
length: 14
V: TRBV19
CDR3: CASIRTGRSTEAFF
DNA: TGTGCCAGTATCCGGACAGGGAGGAGCACTGAAGCTTTCTTT

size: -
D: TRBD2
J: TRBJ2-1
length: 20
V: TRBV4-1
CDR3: CASSQGGLAGGPSSYNEQFF
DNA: TGCGCCAGCAGCCAAGGCGGACTAGCGGGAGGGCCGAGCTCCTACAATGAGCAGTTCTTC

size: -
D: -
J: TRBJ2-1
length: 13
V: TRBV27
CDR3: CASSLSRNNEQFF
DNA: TGTGCCAGCAGTTTATCGAGGAACAATGAGCAGTTCTTC

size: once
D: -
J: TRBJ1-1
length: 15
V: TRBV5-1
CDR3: CASSSIVSGNTEAFF
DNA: TGCGCCAGCAGCTCTATCGTGTCGGGGAACACTGAAGCTTTCTTT

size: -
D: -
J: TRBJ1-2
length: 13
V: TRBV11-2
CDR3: CASSLAGNDGYTF
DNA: TGTGCCAGCAGCTTAGCAGGGAATGATGGCTACACCTTC

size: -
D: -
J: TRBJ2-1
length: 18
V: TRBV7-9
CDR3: CASSVAGRALSSYNEQFF
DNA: TGTGCCAGCAGCGTAGCTGGCAGGGCCCTTAGCTCCTACAATGAGCAGTTCTTC

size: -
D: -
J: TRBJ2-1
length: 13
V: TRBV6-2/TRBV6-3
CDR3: CASSYSKETEQFF
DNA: TGTGCCAGCAGTTACTCTAAGGAGACTGAGCAGTTCTTC

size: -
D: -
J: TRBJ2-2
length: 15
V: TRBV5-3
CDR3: CARSPRKQTAGELFF
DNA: TGTGCCAGAAGCCCTAGGAAACAGACAGCCGGGGAGCTGTTTTTT

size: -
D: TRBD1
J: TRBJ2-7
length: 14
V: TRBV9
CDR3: CASSVGQGAYEQYF
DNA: TGTGCCAGCAGCGTAGGACAGGGGGCCTACGAGCAGTACTTC

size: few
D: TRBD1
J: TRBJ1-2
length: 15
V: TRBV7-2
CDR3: CASSSQMDRDYGYTF
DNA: TGTGCCAGCAGCTCGCAAATGGACAGGGACTATGGCTACACCTTC

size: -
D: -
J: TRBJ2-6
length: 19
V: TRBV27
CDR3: CASSRPRGAGGAGANVLTF
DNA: TGTGCCAGCAGTCGACCCCGGGGGGCAGGGGGCGCCGGGGCCAACGTCCTGACTTTC

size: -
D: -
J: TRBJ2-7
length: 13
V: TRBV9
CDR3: CASSVGSPYEQYF
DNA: TGTGCCAGCAGCGTAGGTAGTCCCTACGAGCAGTACTTC

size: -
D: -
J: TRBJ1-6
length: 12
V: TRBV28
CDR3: CASSLDPGPLHF
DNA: TGTGCCAGCAGTTTAGACCCGGGACCCCTCCACTTT

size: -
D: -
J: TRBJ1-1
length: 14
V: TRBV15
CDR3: CATSRGVQYTEAFF
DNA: TGTGCCACCAGCAGAGGCGTTCAATACACTGAAGCTTTCTTT

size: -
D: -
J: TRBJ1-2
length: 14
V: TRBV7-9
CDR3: CASTPGASGYGYTF
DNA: TGTGCCAGCACCCCAGGCGCATCCGGCTATGGCTACACCTTC

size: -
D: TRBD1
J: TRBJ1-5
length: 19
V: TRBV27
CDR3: CASRATLGQAAGERQPQHF
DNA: TGTGCCAGCAGGGCCACCCTGGGACAGGCGGCGGGAGAACGTCAGCCCCAGCATTTT

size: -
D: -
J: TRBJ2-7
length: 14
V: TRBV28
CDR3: CASSPRQILVEQYF
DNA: TGTGCCAGCAGCCCCCGACAGATTCTAGTTGAGCAGTACTTC

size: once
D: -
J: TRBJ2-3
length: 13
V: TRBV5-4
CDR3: CASSPSSADTQYF
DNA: TGTGCCAGCAGCCCGAGCAGCGCGGATACGCAGTATTTT

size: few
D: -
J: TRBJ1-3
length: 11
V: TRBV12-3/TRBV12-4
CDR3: CASQGRNTIYF
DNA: TGTGCCAGCCAGGGGAGAAACACCATATATTTT

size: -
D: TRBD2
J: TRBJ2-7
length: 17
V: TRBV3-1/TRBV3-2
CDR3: CASSQDPSGGLFYEQYF
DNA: TGTGCCAGCAGCCAAGATCCTAGCGGGGGGCTGTTTTACGAGCAGTACTTC

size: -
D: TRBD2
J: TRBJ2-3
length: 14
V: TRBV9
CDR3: CASSGAGVSDTQYF
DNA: TGTGCCAGCAGCGGTGCGGGAGTGTCAGATACGCAGTATTTT

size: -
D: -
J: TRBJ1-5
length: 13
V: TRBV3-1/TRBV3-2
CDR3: CASSQGASQPQHF
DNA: TGTGCCAGCAGCCAAGGAGCGAGTCAGCCCCAGCATTTT

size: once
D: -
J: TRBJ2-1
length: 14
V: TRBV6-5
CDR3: CASSYDSSYNEQFF
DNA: TGTGCCAGCAGTTACGACTCTTCCTACAATGAGCAGTTCTTC

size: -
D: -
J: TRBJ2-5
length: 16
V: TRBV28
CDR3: CASRSRKVRTQETQYF
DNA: TGTGCCAGCAGGTCTCGGAAAGTTAGGACACAAGAGACCCAGTACTTC

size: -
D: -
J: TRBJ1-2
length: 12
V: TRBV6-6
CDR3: CASSPGPYGYTF
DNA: TGTGCCAGCAGTCCAGGGCCGTATGGCTACACCTTC

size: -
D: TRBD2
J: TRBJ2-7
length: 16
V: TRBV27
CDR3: CASSPRIVAGAYEQYF
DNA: TGTGCCAGCAGTCCCAGGATTGTAGCGGGAGCGTACGAGCAGTACTTC

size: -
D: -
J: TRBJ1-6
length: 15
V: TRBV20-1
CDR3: CSASSTSSYNSPLHF
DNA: TGCAGTGCTAGTTCCACCAGCTCCTATAATTCACCCCTCCACTTT

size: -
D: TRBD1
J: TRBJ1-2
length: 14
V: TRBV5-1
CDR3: CASSLGGKDYGYTF
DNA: TGCGCCAGCAGCTTAGGGGGCAAGGACTATGGCTACACCTTC

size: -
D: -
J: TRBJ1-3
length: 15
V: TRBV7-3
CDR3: CASSPAASSGNTIYF
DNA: TGTGCCAGCAGCCCGGCGGCAAGCTCTGGAAACACCATATATTTT

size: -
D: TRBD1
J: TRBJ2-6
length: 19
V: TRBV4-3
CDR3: CASSPTRTGLPSGANVLTF
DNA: TGCGCCAGCAGCCCGACTCGGACAGGGCTGCCATCTGGGGCCAACGTCCTGACTTTC

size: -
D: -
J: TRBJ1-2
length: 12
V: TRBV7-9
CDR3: CASRTGGYGYTF
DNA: TGTGCCAGCAGAACCGGGGGCTATGGCTACACCTTC

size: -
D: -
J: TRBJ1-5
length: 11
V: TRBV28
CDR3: CASAGDQPQHF
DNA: TGTGCCAGCGCTGGAGATCAGCCCCAGCATTTT

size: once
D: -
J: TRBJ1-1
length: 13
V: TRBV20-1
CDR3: CSASPGQYTEAFF
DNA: TGCAGTGCTAGTCCCGGACAGTACACTGAAGCTTTCTTT

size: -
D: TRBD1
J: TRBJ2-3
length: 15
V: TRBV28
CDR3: CASSSDRGPRISQYF
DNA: TGTGCCAGCAGCTCCGACAGGGGGCCTCGTATCTCGCAGTATTTT